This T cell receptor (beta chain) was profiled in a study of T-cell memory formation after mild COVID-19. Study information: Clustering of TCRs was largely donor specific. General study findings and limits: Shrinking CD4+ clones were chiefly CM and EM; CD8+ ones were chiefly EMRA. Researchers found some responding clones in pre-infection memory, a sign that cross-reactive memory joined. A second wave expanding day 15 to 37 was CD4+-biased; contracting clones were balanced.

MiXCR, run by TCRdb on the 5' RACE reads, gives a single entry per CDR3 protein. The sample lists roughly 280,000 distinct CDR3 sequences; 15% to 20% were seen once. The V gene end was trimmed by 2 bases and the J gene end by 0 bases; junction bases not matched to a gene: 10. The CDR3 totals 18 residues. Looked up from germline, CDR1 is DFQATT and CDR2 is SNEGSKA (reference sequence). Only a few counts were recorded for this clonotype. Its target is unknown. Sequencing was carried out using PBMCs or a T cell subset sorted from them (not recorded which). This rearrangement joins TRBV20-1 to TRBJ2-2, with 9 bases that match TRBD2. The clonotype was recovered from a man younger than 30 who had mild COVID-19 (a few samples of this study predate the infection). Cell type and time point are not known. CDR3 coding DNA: TGCAGTGCTAGATCTGGGGCTAGCGGGAACGCGAACACCGGGGAGCTGTTTTTT. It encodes CSARSGASGNANTGELFF.